The 28 T cell receptor beta chains presented below share a single source sample, sequenced in a study of cytomegalovirus exposure and HLA in healthy donors. Researchers ran the PCR with 60 Vbeta and 13 Jbeta primers. TCRdb keeps only in-frame clones here, not all; method: immunoSEQ multiplex PCR. The sample records 100,000 to 150,000 clones, 78% being singletons. The source material was PBMCs. The receptors were sampled from a man aged 35 to 55 in good health and CMV-seronegative.

The chain uses TRBV5-4 and TRBJ1-3; D gene uncertain. CDR3 length: 18 amino acids. Germline lookup yields CDR1 SGHNT and CDR2 YYREEE (reference sequence). Trimming pared 1 base from V and 0 bases from J, leaving 17 bases between. CDR3 nucleotide sequence: TGTGCCAGCAGCTTGATGCGGAAAAATACAAACTCTGGAAACACCATATATTTT. Translating it yields CASSLMRKNTNSGNTIYF.

This chain connects TRBV18 to TRBJ1-1; TRBD1 agrees at 7 bases. Per germline, CDR1 KGHSH and CDR2 LQKENI. The V gene end was trimmed by 1 base and the J gene end by 0 bases; junction bases not matched to a gene: 2. The CDR3 is 15 amino acids. CDR3 coding DNA: TGTGCCAGCTCACCACGCAGGGGGATGAACACTGAAGCTTTCTTT. It specifies CASSPRRGMNTEAFF.

The chain links TRBV7-9 to TRBJ1-1, with D possibly TRBD1 on 6 matching bases. The CDR3 runs to 13 residues. Trimming took off 5 bases at V and 5 bases at J, with 12 bases between the two ends. Germline values: CDR1 SEHNR, CDR2 FQNEAQ (reference sequence). The CDR3 sequence: CASSPGQPTEAFF. CDR3 coding DNA: TGTGCCAGCAGCCCCGGACAGCCGACTGAAGCTTTCTTT.

The V gene is TRBV28, the J gene TRBJ1-5, with a possible D match to TRBD1 (6 bases). Trimming removed 6 bases from V and 1 base from J, with 13 bases in between. From germline, CDR1 is MDHEN and CDR2 SYDVKM. The CDR3 sequence is 15 residues long. The CDR3 sequence: CASRKTGVSNQPQHF. In DNA form, the CDR3 reads TGTGCCAGCAGGAAGACAGGAGTAAGCAATCAGCCCCAGCATTTT.

The rearrangement uses TRBV18 and TRBJ2-1, with D possibly being TRBD1 (5 bases). Trimming left V 6 bases short and J 3 bases short, with 12 bases between. Germline values: CDR1 KGHSH, CDR2 LQKENI. The CDR3 has 14 residues. CDR3: CASSRQTSYNEQFF. The CDR3 DNA sequence: TGTGCCAGCTCGCGACAGACAAGCTACAATGAGCAGTTCTTC.

This clone was detected only once. This chain joins TRBV7-9 and TRBJ2-3; D gene uncertain. CDR3 size: 13 residues. Trimming removed 0 bases at V and 4 bases at J, with 5 bases between. CDR1 is SEHNR, CDR2 FQNEAQ, per germline (reference sequence). Written as DNA, the CDR3 is TGTGCCAGCAGCTTAGCGGCCCCAGATACGCAGTATTTT. This gives the protein CASSLAAPDTQYF.

The chain couples TRBV19 to TRBJ2-7; 7 nucleotides align to TRBD1. The germline V gene has CDR1 LNHDA and CDR2 SQIVND (reference sequence). With 5 bases clipped from V and 2 bases from J, the junction kept 6 bases outside the gene matches. CDR3 length equals 14 residues. CDR3 residues: CASSPRQGPYEQYF. In nucleotides, the CDR3 is TGTGCCAGTAGTCCCCGACAGGGCCCCTACGAGCAGTACTTC.

The J gene is TRBJ2-1, the V gene TRBV5-4; 7 bases fit TRBD2. J was trimmed by 0 bases and V by 2 bases; bases with no gene match: 8. Germline V lookup: CDR1 SGHNT, CDR2 YYREEE (reference sequence). The CDR3 extends over 17 amino acids. CDR3 sequence: CASSLSGVRGSYNEQFF. The CDR3 nucleotides read TGTGCCAGCAGCTTAAGCGGGGTGCGAGGCTCCTACAATGAGCAGTTCTTC.

The J gene is TRBJ2-1, the V gene TRBV18, with D tentatively TRBD1 (6 bases). Germline V gene data show CDR1 as KGHSH and CDR2 as LQKENI. The CDR3 length is 15 residues. V dropped 3 bases and J dropped 4 bases, with 13 bases sitting between them. DNA of the CDR3: TGTGCCAGCTCACCCTCCTCGACAGGATACAATGAGCAGTTCTTC. Protein sequence: CASSPSSTGYNEQFF.

V gene TRBV28 combines with J gene TRBJ1-3, with D unclear. This CDR3 comprises 13 residues. V lost 6 bases and J lost 0, with 6 bases in between. Germline loops: CDR1 MDHEN, CDR2 SYDVKM. The CDR3 DNA sequence: TGTGCCAGCAGCCGGTACTCTGGAAACACCATATATTTT. Protein: CASSRYSGNTIYF.

Regarding this clone: The same CDR3 can be traced to other DNA sequences in this sample. This chain connects TRBV5-1 to TRBJ2-1; TRBD2 matches at 8 bases. The CDR3 runs to 14 residues. The germline gives CDR1 SGHRS, CDR2 YFSETQ. V dropped 0 bases and J dropped 6; count of bases not matched to a gene: 2. CDR3 DNA: TGCGCCAGCAGCTTGGGGGGACTAGTCAATGAGCAGTTCTTC. Encoded protein: CASSLGGLVNEQFF.

V and J are TRBV7-3 and TRBJ1-5; 8 nucleotides agree with TRBD1. V dropped 5 bases and J dropped 0; count of bases not matched to a gene: 6. Germline lookup yields CDR1 SGHTA and CDR2 FQGTGA. CDR3 length: 16 residues. In nucleotides, the CDR3 is TGTGCCAGCAGCCGGGACAGGAGATATAGCAATCAGCCCCAGCATTTT. Amino acid sequence: CASSRDRRYSNQPQHF.

This chain links TRBV7-9 with TRBJ2-7, with 7 bases that match TRBD2. CDR1 is SEHNR and CDR2 is FQNEAQ in the germline V gene (reference sequence). The length of the CDR3 is 15 residues. V gave up 5 bases and J gave up 2 bases; unmatched junction bases: 9. CDR3 residues: CASSHRGDGPYEQYF. The CDR3 DNA reads TGTGCCAGCAGCCACCGGGGGGACGGTCCCTACGAGCAGTACTTC.

In its sample, this clone was seen once. The rearrangement joins TRBV5-1 to TRBJ2-7, with D possibly being TRBD1 (5 bases). In germline, CDR1 is SGHRS, CDR2 YFSETQ. The CDR3 covers 15 residues. V was trimmed by 2 bases and J by 0 bases, leaving 12 bases between them. Here the CDR3 reads CASSFVRGSSYEQYF. CDR3 DNA: TGCGCCAGCAGCTTCGTAAGGGGAAGCTCCTACGAGCAGTACTTC.

The rearrangement joins TRBV9 to TRBJ1-6; D remains unclear. Trimming took 0 bases from V and 10 from J, leaving 8 bases between them. The germline V gene has CDR1 SGDLS and CDR2 YYNGEE. The CDR3 loop spans 13 amino acids. Written as DNA, the CDR3 is TGTGCCAGCAGCGTAGCTATGAGGTCACCCCTCCACTTT. This codes for CASSVAMRSPLHF.

The gene calls are TRBV5-4 and TRBJ2-4; a weak D match, TRBD2 (7 bases). V was cut by 4 bases and J by 5 bases, with 19 bases left in between. CDR3 size: 16 residues. Looked up from germline, CDR1 is SGHNT and CDR2 is YYREEE (reference sequence). CDR3 residues: CASSQERGGGENIQYF. The CDR3 DNA follows: TGTGCCAGCAGCCAGGAGAGGGGGGGCGGCGAAAACATTCAGTACTTC.

The sample holds a few counts of this clone. The rearrangement links TRBV28 to TRBJ1-1; no firm D call. The CDR3 runs 16 residues. Trimming took 3 bases from V and 7 from J, leaving 21 bases between them. Germline V gene sequence: CDR1 MDHEN, CDR2 SYDVKM. The CDR3 region is CASSLLASLWPLEAFF. DNA for the CDR3: TGTGCCAGCAGTTTGTTAGCCTCACTATGGCCCCTTGAAGCTTTCTTT.

The CDR3 DNA follows: TGTGCCAGCAGGACCAGCGGGGGTGGTGAGCAGTTCTTC. This codes for CASRTSGGGEQFF. This chain uses TRBV6-5 with TRBJ2-1; TRBD2 agrees at 8 bases. The CDR3 is 13 amino acids. Germline CDR1 reads MNHEY; CDR2 reads SVGAGI. J was trimmed by 9 bases and V by 6 bases; bases with no gene match: 7.

This chain connects TRBV7-9 to TRBJ1-1, with D unclear. CDR1 and CDR2 (germline): SEHNR, FQNEAQ (reference sequence). Trimming cost V 5 bases and J 4 bases, with 11 bases left between them. CDR3 size: 13 residues. The CDR3 here is CASSPSGTTEAFF. CDR3 nucleotide sequence: TGTGCCAGCAGCCCAAGCGGTACCACTGAAGCTTTCTTT.

The genes are TRBV25-1 and TRBJ2-1; weak D call: TRBD2 (6 bases). This CDR3 comprises 15 residues. Germline V CDR1 and CDR2: MGHDK, SYGVNS. V lost 3 bases, J lost 10 bases, and 19 bases lay in between. The chain's CDR3 is CASSEMGKTRMEQFF. The CDR3 bases are TGTGCCAGCAGTGAGATGGGCAAGACTAGGATGGAGCAGTTCTTC.

This chain uses TRBV9 with TRBJ2-1; 7 nucleotides align to TRBD1. Germline values: CDR1 SGDLS, CDR2 YYNGEE. The CDR3 length is 15 residues. With 0 bases clipped from V and 9 bases from J, the junction kept 9 bases outside the gene matches. DNA of the CDR3: TGTGCCAGCAGCGTAGGACAGGGTCTGCTGAGTGAGCAGTTCTTC. It encodes CASSVGQGLLSEQFF.

The chain recombines TRBV10-3 with TRBJ1-2; possible D gene TRBD1, 5 bases. The CDR3 length is 13 residues. The V gene lost 8 bases and the J gene lost 2 bases, with 12 bases spanning the gap. Germline CDR1 is ENHRY and CDR2 is SYGVKD. The CDR3 region has the DNA TGTGCCATCGGGGCCGAGTCAAACTATGGCTACACCTTC. This codes for CAIGAESNYGYTF.

The chain uses TRBV6-1 and TRBJ2-3; D is undetermined. The CDR3 consists of 17 residues. V lost 2 bases, J lost 0 bases, and 15 bases lay in between. Germline CDR1 MNHNS, CDR2 SASEGT. The CDR3 DNA follows: TGTGCCAGCAGTGAAACCTACCCTGGTTCTAGCACAGATACGCAGTATTTT. It specifies CASSETYPGSSTDTQYF.

With respect to this clone: At one end the junction does not follow the germline gene, possibly because of a read error. The rearrangement links TRBV30 to TRBJ2-7, with TRBD2 matching 7 bases. This CDR3 contains 13 residues. Germline values: CDR1 GTSNPN, CDR2 SVGIG (reference sequence). For the CDR3, the DNA is TGTGCCGGGAGGGGAGAGGGTCGCTACGAGCAGTACTTC. Its protein is CAGRGEGRYEQYF.

The chain couples TRBV11-2 to TRBJ2-7; D is perhaps TRBD1 (6 bases). V dropped 1 base and J dropped 4 bases, with 17 bases sitting between them. Per germline, CDR1 SGHAT and CDR2 FQNNGV. The CDR3 contains 16 residues. The CDR3 bases are TGTGCCAGCAGCTTAGTCCCGCGTTTCACAGGGTACGAGCAGTACTTC. This sequence encodes CASSLVPRFTGYEQYF. The full variable domain, in which reference TRBV11-2 and TRBJ2-7 provide the parts outside the CDR3, is EAGVAQSPRYKIIEKRQSVAFWCNPISGHATLYWYQQILGQGPKLLIQFQNNGVVDDSQLPKDRFSAERLKGVDSTLKIQPAKLEDSAVYLCASSLVPRFTGYEQYFGPGTRLTVT.

In this sample, this clone turned up once. The CDR3 DNA reads TGTGCCAGCAGCTTAGGGCGGGGGGGGCTGGAGCAGTACTTC. It specifies CASSLGRGGLEQYF. The genes are TRBV7-2 and TRBJ2-7; 9 positions match TRBD2. The germline CDR1 and CDR2 sequences are SGHTA and FQGNSA. J lost 7 bases, V lost 1 base, and 5 bases had no gene match. This CDR3 is 14 amino acids long.

This rearrangement joins TRBV15 to TRBJ1-5, with a possible D match to TRBD1 (5 bases). Between the trimmed V and J ends, which lost 0 bases and 6 bases, there was a span of 12 bases. Germline CDR1 LNHNV, CDR2 YYDKDF (reference sequence). This CDR3 spans 15 amino acids. The CDR3 DNA is TGTGCCACCAGCAGAGATGTAGGGGCCAGTCAGCCCCAGCATTTT. It encodes CATSRDVGASQPQHF.

This clone was detected a few times. The rearrangement joins TRBV19 to TRBJ2-6; no firm D call. The CDR3 runs to 15 residues. The ends were cut back, 2 bases at V and 2 bases at J, with 7 bases in the middle. Per the germline V gene, CDR1 is LNHDA and CDR2 is SQIVND (reference sequence). The CDR3 nucleotides read TGTGCCAGTAGTATACGTCAGACTGGGGCCAACGTCCTGACTTTC. It yields the protein CASSIRQTGANVLTF.